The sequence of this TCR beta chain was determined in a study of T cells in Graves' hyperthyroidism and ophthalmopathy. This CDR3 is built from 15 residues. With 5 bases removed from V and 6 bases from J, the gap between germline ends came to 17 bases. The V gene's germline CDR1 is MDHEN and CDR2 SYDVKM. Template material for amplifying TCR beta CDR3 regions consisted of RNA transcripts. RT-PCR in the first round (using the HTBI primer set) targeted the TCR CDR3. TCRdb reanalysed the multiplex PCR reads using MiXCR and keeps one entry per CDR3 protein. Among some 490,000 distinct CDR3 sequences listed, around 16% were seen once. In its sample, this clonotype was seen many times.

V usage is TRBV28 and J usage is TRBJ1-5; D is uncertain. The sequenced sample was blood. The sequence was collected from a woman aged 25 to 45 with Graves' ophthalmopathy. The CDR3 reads CASSLATGFGQPQHF. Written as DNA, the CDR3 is TGTGCCAGCAGTCTCGCCACGGGGTTTGGTCAGCCCCAGCATTTT. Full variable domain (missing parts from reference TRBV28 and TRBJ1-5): DVKVTQSSRYLVKRTGEKVFLECVQDMDHENMFWYRQDPGLGLRLIYFSYDVKMKEKGDIPEGYSVSREKKERFSLILESASTNQTSMYLCASSLATGFGQPQHFGDGTRLSIL.